The source of this T cell receptor (beta chain) is a study of cytomegalovirus exposure and HLA in healthy donors. Trimming removed 2 bases from V and 9 bases from J, with 10 bases in between. This CDR3 region has 12 residues. Looked up from germline, CDR1 is MDHEN and CDR2 is SYDVKM. The PCR employed 60 Vbeta primers together with 13 Jbeta primers. TCRdb keeps only in-frame clones here, not all; method: immunoSEQ multiplex PCR. The data contain approximately 140,000 clones, approximately 86% of them singletons. Sequencing input: PBMCs. The chain carries TRBV28 and TRBJ2-5; D possibly corresponds to TRBD2 (7 bases). The source is a middle-aged woman in good health and CMV-seronegative. In DNA, the CDR3 is TGTGCCAGCAGTTTAGGGGAGGGGGCCCAGTACTTC. It encodes CASSLGEGAQYF.